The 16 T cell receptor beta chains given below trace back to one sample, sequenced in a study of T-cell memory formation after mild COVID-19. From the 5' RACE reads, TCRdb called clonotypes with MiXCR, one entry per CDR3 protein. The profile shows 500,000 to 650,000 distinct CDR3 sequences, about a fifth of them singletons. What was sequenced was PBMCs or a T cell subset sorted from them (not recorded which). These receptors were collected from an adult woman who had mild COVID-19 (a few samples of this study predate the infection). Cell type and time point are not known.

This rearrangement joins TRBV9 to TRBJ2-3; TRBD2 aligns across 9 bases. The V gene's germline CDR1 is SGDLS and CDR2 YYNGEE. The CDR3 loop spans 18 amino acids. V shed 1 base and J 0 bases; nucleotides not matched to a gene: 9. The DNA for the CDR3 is TGTGCCAGCAGCGTATGGTCTAGCGGGGCTACTAGCACAGATACGCAGTATTTT. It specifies CASSVWSSGATSTDTQYF.

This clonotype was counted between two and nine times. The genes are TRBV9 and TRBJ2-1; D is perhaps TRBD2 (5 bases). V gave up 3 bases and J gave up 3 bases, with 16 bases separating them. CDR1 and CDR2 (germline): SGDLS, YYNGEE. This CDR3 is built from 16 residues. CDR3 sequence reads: CASSAFPRRVYNEQFF. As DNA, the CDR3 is TGTGCCAGCAGCGCCTTTCCGAGGCGGGTCTACAATGAGCAGTTCTTC.

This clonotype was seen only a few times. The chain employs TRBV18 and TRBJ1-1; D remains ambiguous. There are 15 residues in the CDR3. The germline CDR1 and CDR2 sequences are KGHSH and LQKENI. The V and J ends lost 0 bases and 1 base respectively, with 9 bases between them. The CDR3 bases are TGTGCCAGCTCACCACCCTACCGGGCGAACACTGAAGCTTTCTTT. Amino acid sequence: CASSPPYRANTEAFF.

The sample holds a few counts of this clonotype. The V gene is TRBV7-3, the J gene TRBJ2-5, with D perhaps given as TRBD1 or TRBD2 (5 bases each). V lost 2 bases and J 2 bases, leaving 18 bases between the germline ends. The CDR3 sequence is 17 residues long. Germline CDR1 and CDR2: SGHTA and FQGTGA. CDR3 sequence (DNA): TGTGCCAGCAGCTTACGATTCCGGGACGTCCGTCAAGAGACCCAGTACTTC. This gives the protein CASSLRFRDVRQETQYF.

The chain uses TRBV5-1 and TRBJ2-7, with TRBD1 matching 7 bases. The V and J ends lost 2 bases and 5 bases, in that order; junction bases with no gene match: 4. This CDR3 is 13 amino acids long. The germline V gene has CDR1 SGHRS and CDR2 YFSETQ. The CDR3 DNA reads TGCGCCAGCAGCTTCAGGGGGTATAACGAGCAGTACTTC. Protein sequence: CASSFRGYNEQYF.

The DNA of the CDR3 is TGTGCCAGCAGCCCGAAGCCGGGACAGGGATACGAGCAGTACTTC. Its protein product is CASSPKPGQGYEQYF. The gene calls are TRBV3-1 and TRBJ2-7; TRBD1 matches at 9 bases. The germline V gene encodes CDR1 LGHDT and CDR2 YNNKEL (reference sequence). There are 15 residues in the CDR3. J lost 4 bases, V lost 4 bases, and 8 bases had no gene match.

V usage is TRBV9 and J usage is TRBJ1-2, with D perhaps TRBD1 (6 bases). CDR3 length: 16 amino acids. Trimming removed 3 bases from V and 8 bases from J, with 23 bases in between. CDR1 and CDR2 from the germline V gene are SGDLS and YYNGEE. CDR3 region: CASSGLTRGKLTGYTF. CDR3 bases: TGTGCCAGCAGCGGACTGACGAGGGGGAAGCTCACGGGCTACACCTTC.

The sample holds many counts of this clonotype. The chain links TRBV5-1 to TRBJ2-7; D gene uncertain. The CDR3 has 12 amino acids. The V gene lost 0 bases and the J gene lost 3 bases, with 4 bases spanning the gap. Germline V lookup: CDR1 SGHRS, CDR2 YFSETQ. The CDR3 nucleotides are TGCGCCAGCAGCTTGGACGGCTACGAGCAGTACTTC. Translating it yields CASSLDGYEQYF.

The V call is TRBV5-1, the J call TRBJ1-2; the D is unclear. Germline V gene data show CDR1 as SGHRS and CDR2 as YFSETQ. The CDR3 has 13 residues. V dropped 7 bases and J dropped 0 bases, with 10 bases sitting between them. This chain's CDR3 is CASSTPANYGYTF. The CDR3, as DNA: TGCGCCAGCTCCACTCCGGCTAACTATGGCTACACCTTC.

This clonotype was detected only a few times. As DNA, the CDR3 is TGTGCCAGTTCCGAGGGCAGTGCGAACACCGGGGAGCTGTTTTTT. It specifies CASSEGSANTGELFF. V gene TRBV19 combines with J gene TRBJ2-2; TRBD2 is a possible D gene (5 bases). CDR1 LNHDA and CDR2 SQIVND come from the germline V gene (reference sequence). CDR3 length: 15 residues. V was clipped by 8 bases and J by 0 bases, with 13 bases between them.

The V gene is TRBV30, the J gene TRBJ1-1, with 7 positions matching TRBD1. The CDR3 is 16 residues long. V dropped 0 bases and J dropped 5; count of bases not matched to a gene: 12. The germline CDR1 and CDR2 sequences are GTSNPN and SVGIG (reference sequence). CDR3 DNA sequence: TGTGCCTGGAGTGTGTCCCCCCACAGGGGATGGACTGAAGCTTTCTTT. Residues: CAWSVSPHRGWTEAFF.

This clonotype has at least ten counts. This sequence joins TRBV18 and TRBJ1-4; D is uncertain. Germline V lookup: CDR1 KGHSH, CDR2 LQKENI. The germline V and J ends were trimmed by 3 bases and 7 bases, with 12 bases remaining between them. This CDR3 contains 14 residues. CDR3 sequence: CASSPASWGEKLFF. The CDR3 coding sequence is TGTGCCAGCTCACCGGCTTCCTGGGGTGAAAAACTGTTTTTT.

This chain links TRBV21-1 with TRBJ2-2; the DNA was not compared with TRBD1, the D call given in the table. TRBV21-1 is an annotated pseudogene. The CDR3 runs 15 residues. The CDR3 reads CASHSRTGCLRELFF. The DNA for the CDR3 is TGTGCCAGCCACTCCCGGACAGGGTGTCTCAGGGAGCTGTTTTTT.

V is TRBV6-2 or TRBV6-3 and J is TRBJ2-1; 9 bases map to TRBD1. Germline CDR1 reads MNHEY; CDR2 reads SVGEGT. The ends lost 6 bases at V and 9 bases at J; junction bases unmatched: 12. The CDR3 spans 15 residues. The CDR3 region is CASSLLGQGVGEQFF. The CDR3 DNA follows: TGTGCCAGCAGCCTCCTGGGACAGGGAGTCGGTGAGCAGTTCTTC.

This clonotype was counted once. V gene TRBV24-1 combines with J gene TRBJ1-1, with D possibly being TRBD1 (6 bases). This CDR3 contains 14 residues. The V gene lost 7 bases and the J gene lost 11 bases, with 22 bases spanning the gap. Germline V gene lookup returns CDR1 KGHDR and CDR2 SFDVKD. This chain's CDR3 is CATSGGMGHPQAFF. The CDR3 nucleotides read TGTGCCACCAGCGGGGGGATGGGACATCCGCAGGCTTTCTTT.

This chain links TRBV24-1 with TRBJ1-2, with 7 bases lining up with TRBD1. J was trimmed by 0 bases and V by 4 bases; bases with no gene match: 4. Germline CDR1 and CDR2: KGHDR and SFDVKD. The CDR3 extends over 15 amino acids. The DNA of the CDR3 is TGTGCCACCAGTGACCGGGACAGCCCTAACTATGGCTACACCTTC. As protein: CATSDRDSPNYGYTF.